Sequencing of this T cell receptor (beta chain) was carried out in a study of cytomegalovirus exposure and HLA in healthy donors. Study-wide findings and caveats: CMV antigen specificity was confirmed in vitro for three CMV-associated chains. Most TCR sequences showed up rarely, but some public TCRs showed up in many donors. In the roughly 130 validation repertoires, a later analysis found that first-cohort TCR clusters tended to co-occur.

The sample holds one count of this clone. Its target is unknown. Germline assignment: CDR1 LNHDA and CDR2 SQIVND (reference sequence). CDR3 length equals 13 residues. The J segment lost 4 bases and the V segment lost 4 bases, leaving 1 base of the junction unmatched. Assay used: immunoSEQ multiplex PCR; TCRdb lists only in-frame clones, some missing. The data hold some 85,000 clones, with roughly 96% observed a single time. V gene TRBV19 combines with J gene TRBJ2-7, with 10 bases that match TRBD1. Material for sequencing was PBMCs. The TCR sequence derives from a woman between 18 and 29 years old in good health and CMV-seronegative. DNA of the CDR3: TGTGCCAGTAGTACGGACAGGGGGTACGAGCAGTACTTC. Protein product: CASSTDRGYEQYF.